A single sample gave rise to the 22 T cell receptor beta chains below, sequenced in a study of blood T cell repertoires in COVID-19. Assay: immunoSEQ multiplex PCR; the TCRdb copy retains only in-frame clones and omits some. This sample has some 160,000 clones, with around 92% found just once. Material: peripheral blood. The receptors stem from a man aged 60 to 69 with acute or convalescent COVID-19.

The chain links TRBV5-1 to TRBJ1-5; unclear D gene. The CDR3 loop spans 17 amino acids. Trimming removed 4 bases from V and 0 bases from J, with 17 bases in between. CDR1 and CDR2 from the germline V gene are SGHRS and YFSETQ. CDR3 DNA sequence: TGCGCCAGCAGCCCTACGAGCGTTAGTAATAGCAATCAGCCCCAGCATTTT. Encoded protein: CASSPTSVSNSNQPQHF.

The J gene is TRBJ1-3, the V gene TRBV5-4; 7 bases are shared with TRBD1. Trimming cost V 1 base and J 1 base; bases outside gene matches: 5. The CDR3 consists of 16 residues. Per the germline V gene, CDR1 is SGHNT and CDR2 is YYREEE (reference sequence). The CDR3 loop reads CASSLQTTGSGNTIYF. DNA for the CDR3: TGTGCCAGCAGCTTGCAAACGACAGGGTCTGGAAACACCATATATTTT.

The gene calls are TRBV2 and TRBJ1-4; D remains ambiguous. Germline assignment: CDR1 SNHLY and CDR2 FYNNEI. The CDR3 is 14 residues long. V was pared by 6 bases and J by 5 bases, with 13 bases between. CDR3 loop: CASRTRVLNEKLFF. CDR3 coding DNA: TGTGCCAGCAGAACCCGGGTCCTGAATGAAAAACTGTTTTTT.

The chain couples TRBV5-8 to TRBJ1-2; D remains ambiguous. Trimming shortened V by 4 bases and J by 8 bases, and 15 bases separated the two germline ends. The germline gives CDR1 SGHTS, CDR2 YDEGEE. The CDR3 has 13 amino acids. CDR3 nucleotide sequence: TGTGCCAGCAGCAGAGGGCCAAGGGAGGGCTACACCTTC. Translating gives CASSRGPREGYTF.

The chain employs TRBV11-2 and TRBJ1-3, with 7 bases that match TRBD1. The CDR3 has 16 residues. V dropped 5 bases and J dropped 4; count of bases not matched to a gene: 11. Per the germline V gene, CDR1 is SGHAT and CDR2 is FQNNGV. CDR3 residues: CASSPVRGRRGNTIYF. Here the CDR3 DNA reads TGTGCCAGCAGCCCCGTTAGGGGGCGCAGGGGAAACACCATATATTTT.

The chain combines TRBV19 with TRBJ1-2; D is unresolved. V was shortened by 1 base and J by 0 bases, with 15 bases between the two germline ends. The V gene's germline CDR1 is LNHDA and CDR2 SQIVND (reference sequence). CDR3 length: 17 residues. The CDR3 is CASSIASFRQPNYGYTF. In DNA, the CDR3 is TGTGCCAGTAGTATAGCCAGCTTCCGACAACCTAACTATGGCTACACCTTC.

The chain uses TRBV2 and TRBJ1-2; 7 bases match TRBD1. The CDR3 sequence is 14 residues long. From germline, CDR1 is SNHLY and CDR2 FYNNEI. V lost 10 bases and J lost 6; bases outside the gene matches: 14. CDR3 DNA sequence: TGTGCCATCGACAGGGAGAGGGGGTTTGATGGCTACACCTTC. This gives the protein CAIDRERGFDGYTF.

The CDR3 DNA sequence: TGTGCCAGTACCACTGGGGCAGGGGCTAGCAATCAGCCCCAGCATTTT. This gives the protein CASTTGAGASNQPQHF. The J gene is TRBJ1-5, the V gene TRBV19, with a tentative D call TRBD1 (6 bases). The CDR3 extends over 16 amino acids. Germline assignment: CDR1 LNHDA and CDR2 SQIVND (reference sequence). Deletions cut 7 bases from V and 0 bases from J, with 16 bases between.

The CDR3 nucleotides read TGTGCCAGCAGTGGTTCGGGTGGCCTCACAGATACGCAGTATTTT. Encoded protein: CASSGSGGLTDTQYF. The chain employs TRBV9 and TRBJ2-3; the D is unclear. This CDR3 is built from 15 residues. Trimming pared 5 bases from V and 2 bases from J, leaving 15 bases between. Germline V gene lookup returns CDR1 SGDLS and CDR2 YYNGEE.

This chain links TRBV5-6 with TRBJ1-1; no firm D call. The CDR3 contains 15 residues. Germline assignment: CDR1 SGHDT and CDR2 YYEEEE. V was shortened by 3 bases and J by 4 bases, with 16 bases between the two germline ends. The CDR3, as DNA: TGTGCCAGCAGCTCGCAGAGGGCGTATCTCACTGAAGCTTTCTTT. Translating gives CASSSQRAYLTEAFF.

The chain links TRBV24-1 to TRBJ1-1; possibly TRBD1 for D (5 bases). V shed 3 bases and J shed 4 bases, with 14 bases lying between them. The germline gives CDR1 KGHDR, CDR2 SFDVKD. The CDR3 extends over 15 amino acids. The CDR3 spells CATSDPDRFPTEAFF. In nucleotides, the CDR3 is TGTGCCACCAGTGATCCCGACAGATTTCCCACTGAAGCTTTCTTT.

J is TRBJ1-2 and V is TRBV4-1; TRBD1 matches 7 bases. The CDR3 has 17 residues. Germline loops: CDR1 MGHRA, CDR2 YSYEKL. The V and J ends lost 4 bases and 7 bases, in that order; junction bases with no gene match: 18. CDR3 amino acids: CASSLDGRGPRSGGYTF. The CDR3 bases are TGCGCCAGCAGCCTCGATGGAAGGGGGCCCCGATCGGGTGGCTACACCTTC.

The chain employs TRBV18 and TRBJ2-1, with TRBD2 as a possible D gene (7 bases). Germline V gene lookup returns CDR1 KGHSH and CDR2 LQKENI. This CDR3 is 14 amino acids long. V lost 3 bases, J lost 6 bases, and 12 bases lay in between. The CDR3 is CASSPAGAPNEQFF. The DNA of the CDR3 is TGTGCCAGCTCACCCGCGGGGGCCCCCAATGAGCAGTTCTTC.

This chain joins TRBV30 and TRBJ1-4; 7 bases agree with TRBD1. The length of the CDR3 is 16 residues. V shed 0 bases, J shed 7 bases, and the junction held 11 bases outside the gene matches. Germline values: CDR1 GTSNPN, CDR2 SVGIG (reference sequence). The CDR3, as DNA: TGTGCCTGGAGTGTACGGTTGGGGACAGTTGCTGAAAAACTGTTTTTT. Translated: CAWSVRLGTVAEKLFF.

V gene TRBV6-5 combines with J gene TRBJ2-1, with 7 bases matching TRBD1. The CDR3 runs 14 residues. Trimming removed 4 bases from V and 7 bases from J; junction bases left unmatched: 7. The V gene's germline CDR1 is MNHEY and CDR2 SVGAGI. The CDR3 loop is CASSSTGFNNEQFF. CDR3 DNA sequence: TGTGCCAGCAGTTCGACAGGGTTTAATAATGAGCAGTTCTTC.

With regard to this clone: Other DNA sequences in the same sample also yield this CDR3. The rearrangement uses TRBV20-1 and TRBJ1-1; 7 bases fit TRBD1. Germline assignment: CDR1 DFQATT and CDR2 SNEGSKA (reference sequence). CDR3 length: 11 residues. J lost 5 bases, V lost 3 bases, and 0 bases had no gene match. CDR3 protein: CSASRGTEAFF. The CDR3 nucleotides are TGCAGTGCTAGCAGGGGGACTGAAGCTTTCTTT.

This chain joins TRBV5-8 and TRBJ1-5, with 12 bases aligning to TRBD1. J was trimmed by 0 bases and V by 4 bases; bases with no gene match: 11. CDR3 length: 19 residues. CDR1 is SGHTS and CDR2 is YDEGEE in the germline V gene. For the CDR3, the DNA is TGTGCCAGCAGCCCACCCGGGGACAGGGGGCTTTATAGCAATCAGCCCCAGCATTTT. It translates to CASSPPGDRGLYSNQPQHF.

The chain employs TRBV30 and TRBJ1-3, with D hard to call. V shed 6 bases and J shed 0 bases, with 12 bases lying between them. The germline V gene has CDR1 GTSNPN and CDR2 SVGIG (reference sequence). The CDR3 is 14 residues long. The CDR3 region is CACSHLPSGNTIYF. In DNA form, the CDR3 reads TGTGCCTGCTCACACCTCCCCTCTGGAAACACCATATATTTT.

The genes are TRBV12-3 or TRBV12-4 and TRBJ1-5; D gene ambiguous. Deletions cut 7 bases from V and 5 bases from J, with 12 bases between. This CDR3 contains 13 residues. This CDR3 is CASTPGRYQPQHF. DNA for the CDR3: TGTGCCAGCACCCCCGGCAGGTATCAGCCCCAGCATTTT.

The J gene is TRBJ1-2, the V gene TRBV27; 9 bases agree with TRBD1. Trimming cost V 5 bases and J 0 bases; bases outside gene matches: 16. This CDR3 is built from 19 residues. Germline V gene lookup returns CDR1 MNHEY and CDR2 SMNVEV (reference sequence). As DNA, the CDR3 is TGTGCCAGCAGTCGCCGACCCGGGACAGGGACTTCAGCTAACTATGGCTACACCTTC. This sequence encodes CASSRRPGTGTSANYGYTF.

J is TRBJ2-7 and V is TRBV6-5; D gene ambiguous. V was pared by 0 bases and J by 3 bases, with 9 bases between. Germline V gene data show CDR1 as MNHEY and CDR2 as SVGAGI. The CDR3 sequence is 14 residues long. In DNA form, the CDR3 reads TGTGCCAGCAGTTACTCGGGCAGGAACTACGAGCAGTACTTC. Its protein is CASSYSGRNYEQYF.

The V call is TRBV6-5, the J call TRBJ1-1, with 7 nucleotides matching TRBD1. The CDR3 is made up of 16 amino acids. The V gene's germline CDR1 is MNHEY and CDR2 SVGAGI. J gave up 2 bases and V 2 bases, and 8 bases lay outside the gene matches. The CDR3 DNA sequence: TGTGCCAGCAGTTACGGCCCACAGGGGCTTAACACTGAAGCTTTCTTT. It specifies CASSYGPQGLNTEAFF.